The 8 T cell receptor beta chains given below trace back to one sample, sequenced in a study of human T cells and chemical hapten exposure. As for time point: patch test 1, 2 weeks after DPC sensitization. Specified treatment: therapeutic diphenylcyclopropenone sensitization with weekly scalp DPC. Someone pulled total RNA out of unfractionated whole blood. In TCRdb, the RACE reads were re-called with MiXCR into one record per CDR3 protein. Of around 57,000 distinct CDR3 sequences listed, approximately 9.9% are singletons. Here the sequenced sample was whole blood, taken in connection with sensitization to the hapten diphenylcyclopropenone (DPC). All receptors derive from a woman aged 40 to 55 with alopecia areata. Some clones in this sample may be carry-over from other donors' samples.

The chain links TRBV6-6 to TRBJ2-1; tentatively, D is TRBD2 (6 bases). Trimming took 4 bases from V and 2 from J, leaving 18 bases between them. The CDR3 sequence is 17 residues long. Per the germline V gene, CDR1 is MNHNY and CDR2 is SVGAGI (reference sequence). Here the CDR3 reads CASSFNTGRTTYNEQFF. The DNA of the CDR3 is TGTGCCAGCAGTTTCAACACCGGCCGGACTACCTACAATGAGCAGTTCTTC.

This chain's CDR3 is CSAPRGVVYNEQFF. CDR3 DNA sequence: TGCAGTGCGCCCCGGGGGGTTGTCTACAATGAGCAGTTCTTC. V and J are TRBV20-1 and TRBJ2-1; 7 bases line up with TRBD2. Looked up from germline, CDR1 is DFQATT and CDR2 is SNEGSKA (reference sequence). Losses at the gene ends were 6 bases for V and 3 bases for J; bases not matched to a gene: 8. The CDR3 is 14 amino acids.

The V and J genes are TRBV5-1 and TRBJ2-5, with 9 nucleotides matching TRBD1. Germline trimming cut 4 bases from V and 4 bases from J; bases unmatched to any gene: 5. Germline CDR1 and CDR2: SGHRS and YFSETQ. The CDR3 length is 14 residues. This chain's CDR3 is CASSQGQGRETQYF. DNA of the CDR3: TGCGCCAGCAGCCAAGGACAGGGGCGAGAGACCCAGTACTTC.

This clonotype has ten or more counts. The J gene is TRBJ2-7, the V gene TRBV27; D gene uncertain. The ends were cut back, 6 bases at V and 1 base at J, with 7 bases in the middle. The germline V gene encodes CDR1 MNHEY and CDR2 SMNVEV (reference sequence). The CDR3 sequence is 12 residues long. The CDR3 DNA is TGTGCCAGCAGAACGGAGTCCTACGAGCAGTACTTC. Translation: CASRTESYEQYF.

This clonotype appeared many times. This chain connects TRBV18 to TRBJ2-7; TRBD1 aligns across 10 bases. The CDR3 totals 16 residues. J lost 6 bases, V lost 1 base, and 9 bases had no gene match. Germline-derived CDR1 and CDR2 are KGHSH and LQKENI. CDR3 sequence reads: CASSPQRGTGAVEQYF. DNA of the CDR3: TGTGCCAGCTCACCACAGCGGGGGACAGGGGCGGTCGAGCAGTACTTC.

This sequence joins TRBV23-1 and TRBJ1-4, with D possibly being TRBD1 (6 bases). TRBV23-1 is assigned to the ORF class and has an uncertain function. Trimming cost V 3 bases and J 0 bases, with 14 bases left between them. The CDR3 has 17 amino acids. In DNA, the CDR3 is TGCGCCAGCAGTCATCCCGGACAGACTGCAACTAATGAAAAACTGTTTTTT. Translating gives CASSHPGQTATNEKLFF.

The V and J genes are TRBV29-1 and TRBJ1-1; no definite D call. The CDR3 is 11 residues long. The germline V gene encodes CDR1 SQVTM and CDR2 ANQGSEA. Written as DNA, the CDR3 is TGCATCGCGAGGGCGAGCACTGAAGCTTTCTTT. Protein sequence: CIARASTEAFF.

The CDR3 coding sequence is TGCAGTGCCCCTCCCCGACTAGCCCGGAGGGGCAATGAGCAGTTCTTC. It yields the protein CSAPPRLARRGNEQFF. V and J are TRBV20-1 and TRBJ2-1, with TRBD2 identical over 7 bases. The CDR3 is 16 residues long. The germline V gene has CDR1 DFQATT and CDR2 SNEGSKA (reference sequence). V lost 6 bases, J lost 6 bases, and 17 bases stayed unmatched.